Listed below are T cell receptor beta chains from one sample, sequenced in a study of OX40 agonist ivuxolimab in advanced cancers. Measured with immunoSEQ multiplex PCR; TCRdb has only the in-frame clones, and not every one. This sample has tens of thousands of clones; 75% to 90% occur once, and the top ten carry approximately 10%. The starting material was CD4+ or CD8+ T cells sorted from blood, obtained in a trial of the OX40 agonist ivuxolimab. The receptor source for this set is an adult with an advanced solid tumor such as melanoma, head and neck, liver or kidney cancer. The CDR3 runs from the conserved cysteine through the conserved F or W. The D gene is left open where the match is weak. Clone size, where shown, is once, few, many, or a class for clones that have expanded.

NA	TRBV19	17	TRBJ1-5	TRBD1	CASQGGQGALSNQPQHF	TGTGCCTCTCAGGGGGGTCAGGGGGCACTCAGCAATCAGCCCCAGCATTTT
once	TRBV5-1	15	TRBJ2-5	NA	CASSLMAGAGETQYF	TGCGCCAGCAGCTTGATGGCAGGGGCCGGGGAGACCCAGTACTTC
NA	TRBV7-9	15	TRBJ2-2	NA	CASTIVGFENGELFF	TGTGCCAGCACCATCGTGGGGTTTGAGAACGGGGAGCTGTTTTTT
NA	TRBV28	18	TRBJ2-7	NA	CASSLLPYRARTGYEQYF	TGTGCCAGCAGTCTTTTACCTTATAGGGCCCGAACAGGCTACGAGCAGTACTTC
once	TRBV4-1	17	TRBJ2-1	TRBD2	CASSHPLQREDRHEQFF	TGCGCCAGCAGCCACCCATTGCAGCGGGAAGATCGGCATGAGCAGTTCTTC
NA	TRBV6-1	11	TRBJ1-4	NA	CASSDNWWLFF	TGTGCCAGCAGTGACAACTGGTGGCTGTTTTTT
NA	TRBV5-6	13	TRBJ1-6	NA	CASSLGTAELLHF	TGTGCCAGCAGCTTGGGGACAGCCGAACTCCTCCACTTT
few	TRBV29-1	18	TRBJ2-1	TRBD2	CSVLVGLAGVTMGNEQFF	TGCAGCGTCTTAGTCGGGCTAGCGGGAGTAACTATGGGGAATGAGCAGTTCTTC
NA	TRBV27	18	TRBJ2-1	NA	CASHERPPNIGQYNEQFF	TGTGCCAGCCACGAAAGACCTCCTAACATTGGACAGTACAATGAGCAGTTCTTC
NA	TRBV2	14	TRBJ2-3	NA	CASSGVGGPDTQYF	TGTGCCAGCAGTGGGGTGGGGGGGCCTGATACGCAGTATTTT
NA	TRBV5-1	17	TRBJ2-7	TRBD1	CASSLGWDRPFSYEQYF	TGCGCCAGCAGCTTGGGGTGGGACAGGCCTTTCTCCTACGAGCAGTACTTC
NA	TRBV5-1	15	TRBJ1-4	NA	CASSPGTPGEEKLFF	TGCGCCAGCAGCCCCGGGACCCCAGGAGAAGAAAAACTGTTTTTT
NA	TRBV5-1	13	TRBJ2-3	NA	CASKAENTDTQYF	TGCGCCAGCAAAGCAGAAAACACAGATACGCAGTATTTT
NA	TRBV5-1	17	TRBJ2-5	TRBD2	CASSTGLAGGFQETQYF	TGCGCCAGCAGCACGGGACTAGCGGGAGGATTTCAGGAGACCCAGTACTTC
NA	TRBV7-2	15	TRBJ2-7	TRBD1	CASSLERTGPYEQYF	TGTGCCAGCAGCTTAGAGCGGACAGGACCCTACGAGCAGTACTTC
NA	TRBV19	13	TRBJ1-1	NA	CASSPGLGTEAFF	TGTGCCAGTAGTCCGGGTCTCGGGACTGAAGCTTTCTTT
NA	TRBV5-1	13	TRBJ2-5	NA	CASSLAAEETQYF	TGCGCCAGCAGCTTGGCGGCAGAAGAGACCCAGTACTTC
NA	TRBV21-1	17	TRBJ1-4	NA	CASSPGSRGLPREKLFF	TGTGCCAGCAGTCCCGGGTCTAGGGGCCTTCCCCGTGAAAAACTGTTTTTT
NA	TRBV5-1	19	TRBJ1-6	TRBD1	CASSLGSGGQSSYNSPLHF	TGCGCCAGCAGCTTAGGGAGTGGGGGACAGAGCTCCTATAATTCACCCCTCCACTTT
NA	TRBV29-1	12	TRBJ2-7	NA	CSVGPQGYEQYF	TGCAGCGTTGGCCCCCAGGGCTACGAGCAGTACTTC
NA	TRBV28	15	TRBJ2-7	NA	CASSHSQDGDYEQYF	TGTGCCAGCAGTCACTCACAGGATGGGGACTACGAGCAGTACTTC
NA	TRBV19	19	TRBJ2-3	TRBD2	CASSIGSGGGPTSTDTQYF	TGTGCCAGTAGTATTGGGAGTGGGGGAGGGCCGACTAGCACAGATACGCAGTATTTT
NA	TRBV28	15	TRBJ2-2	NA	CASSLTGIGTGELFF	TGTGCCAGCAGCTTAACAGGGATTGGCACCGGGGAGCTGTTTTTT
once	TRBV11-3	15	TRBJ2-7	TRBD1	CASSSVGTGSYEQYF	TGTGCCAGCAGCTCAGTTGGGACAGGGAGCTACGAGCAGTACTTC
NA	TRBV6-1	13	TRBJ1-1	NA	CASRYRANTEAFF	TGTGCCAGCAGATACAGGGCCAACACTGAAGCTTTCTTT
NA	TRBV2	13	TRBJ1-1	NA	CASSAGGNTEAFF	TGTGCCAGCTCGGCGGGAGGGAACACTGAAGCTTTCTTT
NA	TRBV5-1	14	TRBJ2-2	NA	CASSWTEGTGELFF	TGCGCCAGCAGCTGGACAGAGGGTACCGGGGAGCTGTTTTTT
NA	TRBV28	14	TRBJ2-3	NA	CASSLPHRTYTQYF	TGTGCCAGCAGTTTACCTCACAGGACCTATACGCAGTATTTT
NA	TRBV18	16	TRBJ2-1	TRBD2	CASSPSLVAGVEEQFF	TGTGCCAGCTCACCATCCTTAGTAGCGGGAGTGGAGGAGCAGTTCTTC
NA	TRBV5-1	15	TRBJ1-1	TRBD1	CASSGGQGVNTEAFF	TGCGCCAGCAGCGGAGGACAGGGGGTGAACACTGAAGCTTTCTTT
NA	TRBV7-2	15	TRBJ1-6	NA	CASSNEAGYNSPLHF	TGTGCCAGCAGTAACGAGGCAGGATATAATTCACCCCTCCACTTT